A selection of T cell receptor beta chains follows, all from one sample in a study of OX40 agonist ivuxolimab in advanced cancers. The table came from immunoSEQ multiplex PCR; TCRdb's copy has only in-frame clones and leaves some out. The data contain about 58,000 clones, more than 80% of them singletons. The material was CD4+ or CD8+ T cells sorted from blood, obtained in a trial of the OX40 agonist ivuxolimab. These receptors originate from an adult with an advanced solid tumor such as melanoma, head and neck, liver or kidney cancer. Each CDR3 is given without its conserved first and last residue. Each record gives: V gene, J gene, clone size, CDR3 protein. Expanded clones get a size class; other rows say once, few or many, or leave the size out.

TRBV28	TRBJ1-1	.	ASSLWEGGKAF
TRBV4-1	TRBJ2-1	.	ASSQDIARGTHNEQF
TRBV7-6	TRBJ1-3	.	AVANLSSGNTIY
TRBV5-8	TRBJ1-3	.	ASSLTRTVSGNTIY
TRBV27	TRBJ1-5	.	ASSRTGSNQPQH
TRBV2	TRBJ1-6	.	ASSDLPGGGAYNSPLH
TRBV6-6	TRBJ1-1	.	ATQIGAGTEAF
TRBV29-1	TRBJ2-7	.	SVDSTGAQYEQY
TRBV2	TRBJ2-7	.	ASAAGGTSSYEQY
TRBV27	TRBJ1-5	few	ASTSSRGSNQPQH
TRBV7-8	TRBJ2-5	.	ASSLARIQGETQY
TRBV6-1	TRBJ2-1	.	ASSADRAAYNEQF
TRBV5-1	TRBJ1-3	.	ASSLAVSSSGNTIY
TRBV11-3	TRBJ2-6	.	ASSASGANVLT
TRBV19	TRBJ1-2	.	ASSTEWGWRYSNYGYT
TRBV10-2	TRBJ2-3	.	ASSPGVTDTQY
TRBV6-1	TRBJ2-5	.	ASSVASQETQY
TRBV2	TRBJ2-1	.	ASAASGVNEQF